The T cell receptor beta chain described here comes from a study of shared clonotypes between healthy human individuals. Assay used: immunoSEQ multiplex PCR; TCRdb lists only in-frame clones, some missing. The sample carries roughly 2 million clones, around 95% recorded once. The CDR3 loop spans 13 amino acids. Germline CDR1 KGHSH, CDR2 LQKENI. V lost 1 base and J lost 6, with 6 bases in between. A remark on this clone: Additional DNA sequences in this sample encode the identical CDR3.

V usage is TRBV18 and J usage is TRBJ2-2, with D tentatively TRBD2 (5 bases). The clonotype comes from a man between 18 and 35 years old in good health. The sequencing input was naive CD4+ T cells sorted from blood. Stated subset: CD45RA+ positively selected. This CDR3 is CASSPQGAGELFF. CDR3 nucleotide sequence: TGTGCCAGCTCACCACAGGGAGCCGGGGAGCTGTTTTTT.